The 14 T cell receptor beta chains in this list originate from one sample, sequenced in a study of response to subunit inactivated influenza vaccine. TCRdb analysed the RT-PCR reads with MiXCR anew, one entry per CDR3 protein. The repertoire holds over 400,000 distinct CDR3 sequences, with 10% to 15% as singletons. Material: PBMCs from blood, obtained roughly 45 days after vaccination. All receptors come from a man aged 45-65 years who received an inactivated influenza vaccine.

This clonotype has only a few counts. The chain joins TRBV20-1 to TRBJ1-1; D is ambiguous. V was cut by 6 bases and J by 4 bases, with 15 bases left in between. The CDR3 is 13 residues long. Germline-derived CDR1 and CDR2 are DFQATT and SNEGSKA (reference sequence). The CDR3 DNA reads as TGCAGTGCCAGAATTCCAGGCGGCACTGAAGCTTTCTTT. Residues: CSARIPGGTEAFF.

This clonotype turned up a few times. This chain uses TRBV27 with TRBJ2-7, with TRBD1 matching 11 bases. From germline, CDR1 is MNHEY and CDR2 SMNVEV (reference sequence). The CDR3 consists of 14 residues. Trimming cost V 4 bases and J 5 bases; bases outside gene matches: 4. The CDR3 DNA sequence: TGTGCCAGCAGTTGGGGGACAGGGGGGCACGAGCAGTACTTC. It codes for CASSWGTGGHEQYF.

This rearrangement joins TRBV10-3 to TRBJ2-7, with 11 bases matching TRBD2. Per the germline V gene, CDR1 is ENHRY and CDR2 is SYGVKD. V was pared by 2 bases and J by 4 bases, with 1 base of the junction left unmatched. This CDR3 is built from 14 residues. The CDR3: CAISEGTSGYEQYF. The CDR3 DNA is TGTGCCATCAGTGAGGGGACTAGCGGTTACGAGCAGTACTTC.

The sample holds many counts of this clonotype. The rearrangement joins TRBV6-2 or TRBV6-3 to TRBJ1-2, with unresolved D. Germline V gene data show CDR1 as MNHEY and CDR2 as SVGEGT. With 4 bases removed from V and 8 bases from J, the gap between germline ends came to 8 bases. This CDR3 region has 11 residues. CDR3 sequence: CASSFGSGYTF. DNA for the CDR3: TGTGCCAGCAGTTTTGGCAGCGGCTACACCTTC.

This clonotype came up many times. The J gene is TRBJ1-1, the V gene TRBV20-1; D gene uncertain. Trimming pared 4 bases from V and 5 bases from J, leaving 11 bases between. Germline V gives CDR1 DFQATT, CDR2 SNEGSKA (reference sequence). The CDR3 is 12 amino acids. CDR3 sequence reads: CSATPSPTEAFF. Written as DNA, the CDR3 is TGCAGTGCTACCCCGTCTCCGACTGAAGCTTTCTTT.

This clonotype occurred once. The genes are TRBV5-8 and TRBJ2-7; 9 bases agree with TRBD1. The CDR3 runs 16 residues. Germline CDR1 and CDR2: SGHTS and YDEGEE. The V segment lost 5 bases and the J segment 2 bases; nucleotides outside the gene matches: 11. This CDR3 reads CASRRPYRGQPYEQYF. The CDR3 DNA follows: TGTGCCAGCAGACGACCGTACAGGGGGCAACCCTACGAGCAGTACTTC.

The genes are TRBV11-1 and TRBJ2-1; D perhaps matches TRBD2 (6 bases). Germline V gene lookup returns CDR1 SGHAT and CDR2 FQDESV (reference sequence). The CDR3 runs to 16 residues. The V gene lost 1 base and the J gene lost 3 bases, with 13 bases spanning the gap. Written as DNA, the CDR3 is TGTGCCAGCAGCTTAGGGGGCGGGAACTTCTACAATGAGCAGTTCTTC. This encodes CASSLGGGNFYNEQFF.

This clonotype has more than one count but fewer than ten. The genes are TRBV6-5 and TRBJ1-4, with 10 bases matching TRBD1. The trim removed 6 bases at V and 12 bases at J, leaving 4 bases unmatched. Germline lookup yields CDR1 MNHEY and CDR2 SVGAGI. The CDR3 length is 12 residues. This chain's CDR3 is CASRDRGLELFF. The CDR3 DNA sequence: TGTGCCAGCAGAGACAGGGGGCTCGAACTGTTTTTT.

This clonotype was observed many times. V and J are TRBV24-1 and TRBJ2-2; 7 bases are a match to TRBD2. CDR3 size: 16 residues. J was trimmed by 4 bases and V by 0 bases; bases with no gene match: 4. The V gene's germline CDR1 is KGHDR and CDR2 SFDVKD. CDR3 region: CATSDLGREGTGELFF. As DNA, the CDR3 is TGTGCCACCAGTGATTTGGGCAGGGAGGGCACCGGGGAGCTGTTTTTT.

This clonotype was detected a few times. V usage is TRBV7-6 and J usage is TRBJ2-7, with a weak D call TRBD2 (6 bases). This CDR3 region has 14 residues. The germline gives CDR1 SGHVS, CDR2 FNYEAQ. Trimming removed 5 bases at V and 2 bases at J, with 13 bases between. The CDR3 loop reads CASSTGTGPYEQYF. The DNA for the CDR3 is TGTGCCAGCAGCACCGGGACTGGTCCCTACGAGCAGTACTTC.

This clonotype was observed many times. The chain combines TRBV7-2 with TRBJ1-4; TRBD1 agrees at 7 bases. There are 12 residues in the CDR3. V gave up 7 bases and J gave up 8 bases; unmatched junction bases: 4. Germline values: CDR1 SGHTA, CDR2 FQGNSA. CDR3 protein: CASTKDREKLFF. The CDR3 bases are TGTGCCAGCACCAAGGACAGGGAAAAACTGTTTTTT.

By frequency in the sample, this clonotype is medium-sized. The chain's CDR3 is CAISADSSGEQYF. The DNA for the CDR3 is TGTGCCATCAGTGCAGACAGCTCCGGCGAGCAGTACTTC. This chain links TRBV10-3 with TRBJ2-7; tentatively, D is TRBD1 (5 bases). Trimming cost V 4 bases and J 6 bases, with 13 bases left between them. Germline CDR1 reads ENHRY; CDR2 reads SYGVKD. The CDR3 is 13 residues long.

The chain couples TRBV11-2 to TRBJ1-5, with D possibly matching TRBD1 (6 bases). The CDR3 sequence is 13 residues long. The ends were cut back, 0 bases at V and 11 bases at J, with 11 bases in the middle. CDR1 and CDR2 from the germline V gene are SGHAT and FQNNGV. The CDR3 loop reads CASSLDGGLAQHF. As DNA, the CDR3 is TGTGCCAGCAGCTTAGACGGGGGGCTGGCCCAGCATTTT.

This clonotype was detected only a few times. The rearrangement joins TRBV6-1 to TRBJ2-2; 9 nucleotides line up with TRBD1. V dropped 6 bases and J dropped 0; count of bases not matched to a gene: 5. Germline CDR1 is MNHNS and CDR2 is SASEGT. This CDR3 is 16 amino acids long. The CDR3 region is CASRGRQGANTGELFF. The CDR3 coding sequence is TGTGCCAGCAGGGGACGACAGGGGGCGAACACCGGGGAGCTGTTTTTT.